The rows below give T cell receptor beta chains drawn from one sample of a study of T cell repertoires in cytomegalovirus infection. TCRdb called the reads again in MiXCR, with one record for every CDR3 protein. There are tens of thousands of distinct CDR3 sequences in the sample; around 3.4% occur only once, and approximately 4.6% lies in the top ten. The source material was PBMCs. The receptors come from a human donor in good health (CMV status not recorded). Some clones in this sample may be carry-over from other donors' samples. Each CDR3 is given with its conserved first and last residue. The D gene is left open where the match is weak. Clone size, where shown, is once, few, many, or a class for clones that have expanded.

DNA: TGTGCCTTAGAACCGTTAGGCTCAAATGAGCAGTTCTTC
CDR3: CALEPLGSNEQFF
D: .
J: TRBJ2-1
V: TRBV2
size: many

DNA: TGTGCCAGCAGTTTATCCGTGTATTGGGGCACTGAAGCTTTCTTT
CDR3: CASSLSVYWGTEAFF
D: .
J: TRBJ1-1
V: TRBV28
size: many

DNA: TGTGCCAGCAGTGAAGGATTCAGGGTGATGAACGAGCAGTACTTC
CDR3: CASSEGFRVMNEQYF
D: .
J: TRBJ2-7
V: TRBV6-1
size: many

DNA: TGTGCCAGCAGTTTAAGGCAGAAAGAGACCCAGTACTTC
CDR3: CASSLRQKETQYF
D: .
J: TRBJ2-5
V: TRBV12-3/TRBV12-4
size: many

DNA: TGCAGTGCTAGAGATCAGGGAGGGCGCATGAACACTGAAGCTTTCTTT
CDR3: CSARDQGGRMNTEAFF
D: .
J: TRBJ1-1
V: TRBV20-1
size: many

DNA: TGTGCCAGCAGTCCGGGCCAAAGGGAGCAGTACTTC
CDR3: CASSPGQREQYF
D: .
J: TRBJ2-7
V: TRBV6-6
size: many

DNA: TGTGCCAGCAGCTTGCCGGGACAGCGTTACGAGCAGTACTTC
CDR3: CASSLPGQRYEQYF
D: TRBD1
J: TRBJ2-7
V: TRBV7-4
size: few

DNA: TGTGCCAGCACTTGGACCACCGGGGAGCTGTTTTTT
CDR3: CASTWTTGELFF
D: .
J: TRBJ2-2
V: TRBV6-2/TRBV6-3
size: many

DNA: TGCAGTGCTAGGGCCAGGACAGGGTGGAATCAGCCCCAGCATTTT
CDR3: CSARARTGWNQPQHF
D: TRBD1
J: TRBJ1-5
V: TRBV20-1
size: many

DNA: TGTGCCACCCAAGATAAGACAGGAGACACTGAAGCTTTCTTT
CDR3: CATQDKTGDTEAFF
D: .
J: TRBJ1-1
V: TRBV10-3
size: many

DNA: TGTGCCAGCAGTGGAGACCGGGACAGGGGTGGCTACACCTTC
CDR3: CASSGDRDRGGYTF
D: TRBD1
J: TRBJ1-2
V: TRBV28
size: many

DNA: TGTGCCAGCAGCTTCATACAGCGTGGCTACACCTTC
CDR3: CASSFIQRGYTF
D: .
J: TRBJ1-2
V: TRBV7-2
size: many

DNA: TGTGCCAGCAGTTCCCGGGGACTAGCGGGTTACGAGCAGTACTTC
CDR3: CASSSRGLAGYEQYF
D: TRBD2
J: TRBJ2-7
V: TRBV6-6
size: many

DNA: TGTGCCAGCAGCCGTCTGGGGGCTAGCACAGATACGCAGTATTTT
CDR3: CASSRLGASTDTQYF
D: .
J: TRBJ2-3
V: TRBV7-2
size: medium-sized

DNA: TGTGCCAGCAGTTCCCGGACAGGGGACCTCACCGGGGAGCTGTTTTTT
CDR3: CASSSRTGDLTGELFF
D: TRBD1
J: TRBJ2-2
V: TRBV12-3/TRBV12-4
size: many

DNA: TGTGCCAGCAGCATTAGCGGGGCCTACGAGCAGTACTTC
CDR3: CASSISGAYEQYF
D: TRBD2
J: TRBJ2-7
V: TRBV7-2
size: many

DNA: TGTGCCAGCAGCCTGGAGTCGACGGACGAACCTTACTACGAGCAGTACTTC
CDR3: CASSLESTDEPYYEQYF
D: .
J: TRBJ2-7
V: TRBV7-6
size: many

DNA: TGTGCCTGGAATTGGAGTTGGGACACTGAAGCTTTCTTT
CDR3: CAWNWSWDTEAFF
D: .
J: TRBJ1-1
V: TRBV30
size: many

DNA: TGTGCCAGTAGTATATCCGTGAGCAATCAGCCCCAGCATTTT
CDR3: CASSISVSNQPQHF
D: .
J: TRBJ1-5
V: TRBV19
size: many

DNA: TGTGCCAGCAGCTACAAGTTCACAGATACGCAGTATTTT
CDR3: CASSYKFTDTQYF
D: .
J: TRBJ2-3
V: TRBV7-2
size: many

DNA: TGTGCCAGCAGCCAAACCGGGACCATCACAGATACGCAGTATTTT
CDR3: CASSQTGTITDTQYF
D: .
J: TRBJ2-3
V: TRBV7-9
size: many

DNA: TGTGCCAGCAGTTTAGGGCGGGGGGGTACCTACGAGCAGTACTTC
CDR3: CASSLGRGGTYEQYF
D: TRBD2
J: TRBJ2-7
V: TRBV27
size: many

DNA: TGTGCCAGCAGCTTATTCCCGCAGCCCCAGCATTTT
CDR3: CASSLFPQPQHF
D: .
J: TRBJ1-5
V: TRBV7-2
size: many

DNA: TGCGCCAGCAGCCAAGGATTGGAATATAGCAATCAGCCCCAGCATTTT
CDR3: CASSQGLEYSNQPQHF
D: .
J: TRBJ1-5
V: TRBV4-3
size: many

DNA: TGTGCCAGCAGCTTCGTAGGCAATCAGCCCCAGCATTTT
CDR3: CASSFVGNQPQHF
D: .
J: TRBJ1-5
V: TRBV7-9
size: many

DNA: TGTGCCAGCAGTCCCGGGACGCTCGGTACTGGCACAGATACGCAGTATTTT
CDR3: CASSPGTLGTGTDTQYF
D: .
J: TRBJ2-3
V: TRBV12-3/TRBV12-4
size: many

DNA: TGTGCCAGCAGCTTACTAGCGGGGGTCACAGATACGCAGTATTTT
CDR3: CASSLLAGVTDTQYF
D: TRBD2
J: TRBJ2-3
V: TRBV7-2
size: many

DNA: TGTGCCAGCAGTTTATCGACAGGCGCCACTGAAGCTTTCTTT
CDR3: CASSLSTGATEAFF
D: .
J: TRBJ1-1
V: TRBV12-3/TRBV12-4
size: many

DNA: TGCGCTACCGGACAGGGGGAAAATTCACCCCTCCACTTT
CDR3: CATGQGENSPLHF
D: TRBD1
J: TRBJ1-6
V: TRBV5-1
size: many

DNA: TGTGCCAGCAGCCCCAGGGGGAGGAATGAGCAGTTCTTC
CDR3: CASSPRGRNEQFF
D: .
J: TRBJ2-1
V: TRBV13
size: many

DNA: TGTGCCAGCACCCTCGGACACGACTATGGCTACACCTTC
CDR3: CASTLGHDYGYTF
D: .
J: TRBJ1-2
V: TRBV7-2
size: many

DNA: TGTGCCAGCAGCTTGGTGGTATGGGGGGGCACGCAGTATTTT
CDR3: CASSLVVWGGTQYF
D: .
J: TRBJ2-3
V: TRBV7-2
size: many

DNA: TGTGCCAGCAGCCCCGTCGGCGGTGACTTCAAGCAGTTCTTC
CDR3: CASSPVGGDFKQFF
D: .
J: TRBJ2-1
V: TRBV7-2
size: .

DNA: TGTGCCAGCAGCTTCCGGGACTCCCGTACAGATACGCAGTATTTT
CDR3: CASSFRDSRTDTQYF
D: .
J: TRBJ2-3
V: TRBV7-2
size: many

DNA: TGTGCCAGCAGCCGACGGGAGACCTACGAGCAGTACTTC
CDR3: CASSRRETYEQYF
D: .
J: TRBJ2-7
V: TRBV7-8
size: many

DNA: TGCGCCAGCAGCTTGGCCTTAACCCAAGAGACCCAGTACTTC
CDR3: CASSLALTQETQYF
D: .
J: TRBJ2-5
V: TRBV5-1
size: .

DNA: TGTGCCAGCACCCGGACAGGGGACACCGGGGAGCTGTTTTTT
CDR3: CASTRTGDTGELFF
D: TRBD1
J: TRBJ2-2
V: TRBV12-3/TRBV12-4
size: many

DNA: TGTGCCAGCAACGGACAAGCGAACACCGGGGAGCTGTTTTTT
CDR3: CASNGQANTGELFF
D: .
J: TRBJ2-2
V: TRBV6-8
size: many

DNA: TGTGCCAGCAGCTGGCCCCCCCGGGACAGGGGAACTGAAGCTTTCTTT
CDR3: CASSWPPRDRGTEAFF
D: TRBD1
J: TRBJ1-1
V: TRBV28
size: many

DNA: TGTGCCAGCAGCTTGGACTCAGAGACCCAGTACTTC
CDR3: CASSLDSETQYF
D: .
J: TRBJ2-5
V: TRBV5-4
size: many

DNA: TGTGCCAGCAGTTCGACGTACTCTGGAAACACCATATATTTT
CDR3: CASSSTYSGNTIYF
D: .
J: TRBJ1-3
V: TRBV12-3/TRBV12-4
size: many

DNA: TGCGCCAGCAGCCAAGATTCTGGGTCACCCCTCCACTTT
CDR3: CASSQDSGSPLHF
D: .
J: TRBJ1-6
V: TRBV4-3
size: few

DNA: TGTGCCAGCATGGATAGCAATCAGCCCCAGCATTTT
CDR3: CASMDSNQPQHF
D: .
J: TRBJ1-5
V: TRBV12-3/TRBV12-4
size: many

DNA: TGTGCCAGGACAACAGGGGGCTTCTACAATGAGCAGTTCTTC
CDR3: CARTTGGFYNEQFF
D: TRBD1
J: TRBJ2-1
V: TRBV25-1
size: many

DNA: TGCAGTGTGGGCAAACCTATCACAGATACGCAGTATTTT
CDR3: CSVGKPITDTQYF
D: .
J: TRBJ2-3
V: TRBV20-1
size: many

DNA: TGTGCCAGCAGCTTACATAGCTTGAGGCAGGGACCCGATACGCAGTATTTT
CDR3: CASSLHSLRQGPDTQYF
D: .
J: TRBJ2-3
V: TRBV7-9
size: many

DNA: TGCACCGCTGGTTCAAGCAATCAGCCCCAGCATTTT
CDR3: CTAGSSNQPQHF
D: .
J: TRBJ1-5
V: TRBV20-1
size: many

DNA: TGTGCCAGCAGCTTAGGACAGGCCCAGAGGGAGACCCAGTACTTC
CDR3: CASSLGQAQRETQYF
D: .
J: TRBJ2-5
V: TRBV7-8
size: many

DNA: TGTGCCACCAGTGACCGCCTCGGGCAGCCCCAGCATTTT
CDR3: CATSDRLGQPQHF
D: .
J: TRBJ1-5
V: TRBV24-1
size: many

DNA: TGCAGTGCCGCGAATTTCCTCGGGAACACTGAAGCTTTCTTT
CDR3: CSAANFLGNTEAFF
D: .
J: TRBJ1-1
V: TRBV20-1
size: many

DNA: TGTGCCAGCAGCCGAAGTACCCAAGAGACCCAGTACTTC
CDR3: CASSRSTQETQYF
D: .
J: TRBJ2-5
V: TRBV11-2
size: many

DNA: TGCAGCGTTGACGTCAGCTACGAGCAGTACTTC
CDR3: CSVDVSYEQYF
D: .
J: TRBJ2-7
V: TRBV29-1
size: many

DNA: TGCAGCGTCAAAAATCCGGGACTGTCGACTCGGGATACGCAGTATTTT
CDR3: CSVKNPGLSTRDTQYF
D: .
J: TRBJ2-3
V: TRBV29-1
size: many

DNA: TGCGCCAGCAGCCAAATACGTGATAATGAAAAACTGTTTTTT
CDR3: CASSQIRDNEKLFF
D: .
J: TRBJ1-4
V: TRBV4-1
size: many

DNA: TGCAGTGCTAGAGACCCAGGCTCTCACTCTGGAAACACCATATATTTT
CDR3: CSARDPGSHSGNTIYF
D: .
J: TRBJ1-3
V: TRBV20-1
size: many

DNA: TGTGCCACCAGTGAGCCGGGACCAGGTAGCACAGATACGCAGTATTTT
CDR3: CATSEPGPGSTDTQYF
D: .
J: TRBJ2-3
V: TRBV24-1
size: many

DNA: TGTGCCAGCAGCATAACTAGCGGGGGGTATTCCTACAATGAGCAGTTCTTC
CDR3: CASSITSGGYSYNEQFF
D: TRBD2
J: TRBJ2-1
V: TRBV7-2
size: many

DNA: TGCGCCAGCAGCCAAGACCTAGCGCCCTACAATGAGCAGTTCTTC
CDR3: CASSQDLAPYNEQFF
D: .
J: TRBJ2-1
V: TRBV4-3
size: many

DNA: TGCAGTGCTAGATTAGGACTAGCGGGGGGGAGCTCCTACAATGAGCAGTTCTTC
CDR3: CSARLGLAGGSSYNEQFF
D: TRBD2
J: TRBJ2-1
V: TRBV20-1
size: many